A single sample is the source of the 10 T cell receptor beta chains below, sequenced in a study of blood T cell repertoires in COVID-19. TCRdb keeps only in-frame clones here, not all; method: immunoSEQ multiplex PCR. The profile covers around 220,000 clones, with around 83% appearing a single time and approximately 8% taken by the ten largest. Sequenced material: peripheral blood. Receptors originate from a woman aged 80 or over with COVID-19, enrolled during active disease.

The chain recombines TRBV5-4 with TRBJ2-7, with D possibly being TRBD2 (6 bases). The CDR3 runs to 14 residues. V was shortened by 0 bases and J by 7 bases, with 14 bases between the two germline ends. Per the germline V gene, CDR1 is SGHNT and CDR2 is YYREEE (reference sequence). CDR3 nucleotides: TGTGCCAGCAGCTTGGGGGCCCGGCGGGGAGAGCAGTACTTC. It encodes CASSLGARRGEQYF.

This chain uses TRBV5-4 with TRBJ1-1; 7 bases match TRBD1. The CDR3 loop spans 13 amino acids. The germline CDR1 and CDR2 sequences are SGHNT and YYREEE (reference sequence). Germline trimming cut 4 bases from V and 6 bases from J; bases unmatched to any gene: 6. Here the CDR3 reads CASSHDRAPEAFF. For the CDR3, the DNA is TGTGCCAGCAGCCATGACAGGGCCCCTGAAGCTTTCTTT.

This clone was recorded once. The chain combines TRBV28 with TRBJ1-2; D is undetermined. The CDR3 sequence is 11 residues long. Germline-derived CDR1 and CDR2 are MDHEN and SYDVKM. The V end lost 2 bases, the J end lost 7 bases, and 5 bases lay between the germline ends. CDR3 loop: CASSLERGYTF. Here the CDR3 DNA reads TGTGCCAGCAGTTTAGAGCGTGGCTACACCTTC.

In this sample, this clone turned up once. CDR3 in DNA: TGTGCCAGCTCACCCGGACAGGCAAACTCGTCACCCCTCCACTTT. Protein product: CASSPGQANSSPLHF. The chain is built from TRBV18 and TRBJ1-6, with TRBD1 matching 7 bases. The CDR3 has 15 amino acids. Germline CDR1 KGHSH, CDR2 LQKENI. With V trimmed by 3 bases and J by 10 bases, 9 bases remained unmatched.

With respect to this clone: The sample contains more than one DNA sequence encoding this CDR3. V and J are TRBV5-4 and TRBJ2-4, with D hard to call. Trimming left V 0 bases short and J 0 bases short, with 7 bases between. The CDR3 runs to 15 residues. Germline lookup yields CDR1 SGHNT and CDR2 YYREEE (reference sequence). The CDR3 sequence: CASSLAGLAKNIQYF. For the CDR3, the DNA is TGTGCCAGCAGCTTGGCTGGCTTAGCCAAAAACATTCAGTACTTC.

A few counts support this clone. CDR3 amino acids: CASSLVTSNEQFF. Here the CDR3 DNA reads TGTGCCAGCAGCTTAGTAACTTCAAATGAGCAGTTCTTC. The chain recombines TRBV11-2 with TRBJ2-1; D unresolved. Germline V CDR1 and CDR2: SGHAT, FQNNGV. The CDR3 has 13 residues. Trimming stripped 1 base from V and 7 bases from J, with 8 bases between.

CDR3 DNA sequence: TGCGCCAGCTCCAGGGATTGGAATGAGCAGTTCTTC. As protein: CASSRDWNEQFF. This rearrangement joins TRBV5-1 to TRBJ2-1, with a tentative D call TRBD1 (5 bases). From germline, CDR1 is SGHRS and CDR2 YFSETQ. The CDR3 contains 12 residues. V shed 7 bases and J shed 7 bases, with 12 bases lying between them.

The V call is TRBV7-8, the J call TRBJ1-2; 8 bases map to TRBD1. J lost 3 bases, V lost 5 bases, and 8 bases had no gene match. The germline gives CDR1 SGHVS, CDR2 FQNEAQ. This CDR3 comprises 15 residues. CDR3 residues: CASSTRTGIDYGYTF. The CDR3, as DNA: TGTGCCAGCAGCACCAGGACAGGGATTGACTATGGCTACACCTTC. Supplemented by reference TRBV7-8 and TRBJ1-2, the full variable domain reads GAGVSQSPRYKVAKRGQDVALRCDPISGHVSLFWYQQALGQGPEFLTYFQNEAQLDKSGLPSDRFFAERPEGSVSTLKIQRTQQEDSAVYLCASSTRTGIDYGYTFGSGTRLTVV.

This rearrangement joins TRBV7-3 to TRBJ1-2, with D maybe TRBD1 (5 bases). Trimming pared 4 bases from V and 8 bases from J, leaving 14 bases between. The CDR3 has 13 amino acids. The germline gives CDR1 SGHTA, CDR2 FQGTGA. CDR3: CASSSSREGGYTF. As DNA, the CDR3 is TGTGCCAGCAGCTCCTCCAGGGAGGGGGGCTACACCTTC. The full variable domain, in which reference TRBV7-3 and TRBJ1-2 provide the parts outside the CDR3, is GAGVSQTPSNKVTEKGKYVELRCDPISGHTALYWYRQSLGQGPEFLIYFQGTGAADDSGLPNDRFFAVRPEGSVSTLKIQRTERGDSAVYLCASSSSREGGYTFGSGTRLTVV.

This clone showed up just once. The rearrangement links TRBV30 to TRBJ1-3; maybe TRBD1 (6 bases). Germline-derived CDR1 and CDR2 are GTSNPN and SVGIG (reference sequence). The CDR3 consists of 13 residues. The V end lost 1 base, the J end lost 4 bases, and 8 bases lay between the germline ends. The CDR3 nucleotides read TGTGCCTGGAGTGCCGGGACAGGAAACACCATATATTTT. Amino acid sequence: CAWSAGTGNTIYF.